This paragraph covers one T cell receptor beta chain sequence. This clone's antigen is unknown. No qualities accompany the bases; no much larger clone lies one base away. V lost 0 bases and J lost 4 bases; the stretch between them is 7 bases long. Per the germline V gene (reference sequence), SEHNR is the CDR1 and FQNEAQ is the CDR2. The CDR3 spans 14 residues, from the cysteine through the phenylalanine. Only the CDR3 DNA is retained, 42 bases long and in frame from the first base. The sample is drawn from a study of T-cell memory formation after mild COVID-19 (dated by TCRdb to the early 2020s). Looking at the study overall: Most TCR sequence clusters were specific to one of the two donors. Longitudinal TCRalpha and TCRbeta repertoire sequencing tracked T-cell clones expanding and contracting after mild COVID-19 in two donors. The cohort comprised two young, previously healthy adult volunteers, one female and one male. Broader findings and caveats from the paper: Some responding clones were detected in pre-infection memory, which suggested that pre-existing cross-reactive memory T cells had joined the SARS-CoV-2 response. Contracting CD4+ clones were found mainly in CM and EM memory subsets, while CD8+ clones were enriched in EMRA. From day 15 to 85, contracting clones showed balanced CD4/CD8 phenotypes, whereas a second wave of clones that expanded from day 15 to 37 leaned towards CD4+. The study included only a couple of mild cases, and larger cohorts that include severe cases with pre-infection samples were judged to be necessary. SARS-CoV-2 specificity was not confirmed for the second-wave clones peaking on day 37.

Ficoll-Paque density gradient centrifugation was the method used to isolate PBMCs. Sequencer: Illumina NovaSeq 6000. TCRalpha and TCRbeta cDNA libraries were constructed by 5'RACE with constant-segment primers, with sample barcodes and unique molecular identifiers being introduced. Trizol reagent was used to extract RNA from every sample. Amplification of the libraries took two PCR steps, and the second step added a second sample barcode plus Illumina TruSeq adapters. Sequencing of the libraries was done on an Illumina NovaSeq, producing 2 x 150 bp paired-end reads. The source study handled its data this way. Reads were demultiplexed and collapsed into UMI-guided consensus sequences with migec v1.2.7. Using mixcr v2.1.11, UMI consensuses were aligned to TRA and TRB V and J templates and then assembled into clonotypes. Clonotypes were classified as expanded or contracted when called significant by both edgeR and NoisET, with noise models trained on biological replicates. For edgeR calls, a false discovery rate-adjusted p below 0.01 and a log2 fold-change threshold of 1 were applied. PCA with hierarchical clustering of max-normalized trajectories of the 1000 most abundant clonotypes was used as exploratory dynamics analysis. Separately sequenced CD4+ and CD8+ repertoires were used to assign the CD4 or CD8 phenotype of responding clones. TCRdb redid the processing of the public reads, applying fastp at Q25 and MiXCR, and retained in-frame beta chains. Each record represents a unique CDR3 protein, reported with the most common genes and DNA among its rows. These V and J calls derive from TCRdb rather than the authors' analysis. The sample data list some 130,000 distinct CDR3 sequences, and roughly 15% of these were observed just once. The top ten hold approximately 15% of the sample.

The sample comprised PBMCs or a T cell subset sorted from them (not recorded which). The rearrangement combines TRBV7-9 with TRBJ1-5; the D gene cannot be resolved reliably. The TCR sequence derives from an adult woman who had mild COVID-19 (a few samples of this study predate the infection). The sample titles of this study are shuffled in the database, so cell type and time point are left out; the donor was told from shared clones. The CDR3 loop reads CASSLAHGNQPQHF. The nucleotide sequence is TGTGCCAGCAGCTTAGCGCACGGAAATCAGCCCCAGCATTTT.